This entry is about one TCR beta chain. What it binds is unknown. The immunoSEQ assay was v3. Only in-frame clones appear in the TCRdb table, and some are missing; sequencing was by immunoSEQ multiplex PCR. Of about 59,000 clones listed, around four fifths are singletons. The time point here: pre-treatment sample, taken before nivolumab and TIL therapy. The CDR3 is 13 amino acids. The germline CDR1 and CDR2 sequences are SEHNR and FQNEAQ (reference sequence). The ends were cut back, 4 bases at V and 5 bases at J, with 9 bases in the middle. The sample belongs to a study of TIL therapy for anti-PD-1-resistant metastatic lung cancer. Study as a whole: Half of patients were current or former smokers. Study findings and constraints: The baseline peripheral repertoire was partially replaced by infused TIL clonotypes that later decayed. Treatment-naive, never-smoker and oncogene-addicted patients were overrepresented in this highly selected cohort.

Sequences were derived from blood, sampled at baseline. J is TRBJ1-5 and V is TRBV7-9; possible D gene TRBD1, 5 bases. The TCR sequence derives from a person between 30 and 79 years old with non-small cell lung cancer. The CDR3 loop is CASSSQGYQPQHF. CDR3 coding DNA: TGTGCCAGCAGCTCGCAGGGATATCAGCCCCAGCATTTT. The variable domain in full, with the rest retrieved from reference TRBV7-9 and TRBJ1-5, is DTGVSQNPRHKITKRGQNVTFRCDPISEHNRLYWYRQTLGQGPEFLTYFQNEAQLEKSRLLSDRFSAERPKGSFSTLEIQRTEQGDSAMYLCASSSQGYQPQHFGDGTRLSIL.